The entry that follows covers one T cell receptor beta chain sequence. What it binds is not known. It was with 60 Vbeta and 13 Jbeta primers that the PCR ran. Sequencing used immunoSEQ multiplex PCR; TCRdb keeps in-frame clones, though not all of them. Among about 210,000 clones, over 60% were seen once, and the ten largest hold approximately 2%. The data were taken from a study of cytomegalovirus exposure and HLA in healthy donors. Findings of the study overall: The availability of immune exposure information extended only to CMV serostatus. Common viral pathogens seemed, in a later analysis, to connect with several of the most significant clusters. 16,951 TCR beta sequences were associated with HLA alleles at 0.05 false discovery rate in a later analysis.

CDR3 length: 15 residues. The germline V gene has CDR1 SGHDT and CDR2 YYEEEE. Trimming pared 0 bases from V and 4 bases from J, leaving 11 bases between. This sequence originates from a male donor in good health and CMV-seronegative. The sample consisted of PBMCs. This chain uses TRBV5-6 with TRBJ1-5; D is ambiguous. The CDR3 DNA reads as TGTGCCAGCAGCTTGGCAGGTAGGCCGAATCAGCCCCAGCATTTT. It yields the protein CASSLAGRPNQPQHF.